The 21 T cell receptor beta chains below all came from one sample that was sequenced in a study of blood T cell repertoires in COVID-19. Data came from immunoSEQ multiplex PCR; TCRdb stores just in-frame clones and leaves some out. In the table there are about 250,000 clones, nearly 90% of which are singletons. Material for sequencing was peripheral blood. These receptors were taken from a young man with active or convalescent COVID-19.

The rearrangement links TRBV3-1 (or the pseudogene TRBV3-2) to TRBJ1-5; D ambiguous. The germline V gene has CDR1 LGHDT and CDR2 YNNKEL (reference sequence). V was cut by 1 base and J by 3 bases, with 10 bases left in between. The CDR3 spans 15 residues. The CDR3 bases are TGTGCCAGCAGCCAAGTTGGCGGCCCCAATCAGCCCCAGCATTTT. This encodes CASSQVGGPNQPQHF.

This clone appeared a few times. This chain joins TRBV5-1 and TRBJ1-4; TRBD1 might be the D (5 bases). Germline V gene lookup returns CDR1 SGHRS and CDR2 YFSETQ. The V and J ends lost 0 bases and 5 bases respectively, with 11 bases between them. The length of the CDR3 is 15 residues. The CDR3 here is CASSLDQGGNEKLFF. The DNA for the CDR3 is TGCGCCAGCAGCTTGGATCAGGGAGGGAATGAAAAACTGTTTTTT.

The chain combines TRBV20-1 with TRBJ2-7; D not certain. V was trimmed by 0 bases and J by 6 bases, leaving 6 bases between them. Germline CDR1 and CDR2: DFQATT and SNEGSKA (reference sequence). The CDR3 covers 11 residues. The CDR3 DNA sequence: TGCAGTGCTAGAGATTTGAGCGAGCAGTACTTC. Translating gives CSARDLSEQYF.

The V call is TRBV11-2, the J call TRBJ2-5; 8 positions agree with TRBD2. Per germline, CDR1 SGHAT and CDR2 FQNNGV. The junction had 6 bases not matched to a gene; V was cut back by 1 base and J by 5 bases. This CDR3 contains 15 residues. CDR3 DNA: TGTGCCAGCAGCTTAGCTCTAGCGGGTGGTGAGACCCAGTACTTC. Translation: CASSLALAGGETQYF.

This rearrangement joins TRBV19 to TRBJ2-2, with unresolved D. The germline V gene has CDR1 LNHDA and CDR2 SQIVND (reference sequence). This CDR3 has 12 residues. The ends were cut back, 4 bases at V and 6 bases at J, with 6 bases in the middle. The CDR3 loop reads CASSTLAGELFF. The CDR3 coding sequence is TGTGCCAGTAGTACCCTCGCCGGGGAGCTGTTTTTT.

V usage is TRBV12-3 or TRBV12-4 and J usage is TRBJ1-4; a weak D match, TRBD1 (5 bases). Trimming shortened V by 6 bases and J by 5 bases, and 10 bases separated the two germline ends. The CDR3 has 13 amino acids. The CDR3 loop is CASSRQTNEKLFF. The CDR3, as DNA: TGTGCCAGCAGCCGACAGACAAATGAAAAACTGTTTTTT.

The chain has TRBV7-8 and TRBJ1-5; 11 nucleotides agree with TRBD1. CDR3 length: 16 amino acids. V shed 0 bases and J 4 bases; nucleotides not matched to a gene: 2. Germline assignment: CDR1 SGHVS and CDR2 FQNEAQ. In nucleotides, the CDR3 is TGTGCCAGCAGCTTAGCTGGGACAGGGGGAAATCAGCCCCAGCATTTT. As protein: CASSLAGTGGNQPQHF.

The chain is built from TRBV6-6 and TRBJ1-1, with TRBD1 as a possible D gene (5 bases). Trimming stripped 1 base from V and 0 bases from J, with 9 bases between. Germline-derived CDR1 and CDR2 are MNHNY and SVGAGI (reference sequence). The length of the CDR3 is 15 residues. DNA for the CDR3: TGTGCCAGCAGTTACTTACAGGCGATGAACACTGAAGCTTTCTTT. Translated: CASSYLQAMNTEAFF.

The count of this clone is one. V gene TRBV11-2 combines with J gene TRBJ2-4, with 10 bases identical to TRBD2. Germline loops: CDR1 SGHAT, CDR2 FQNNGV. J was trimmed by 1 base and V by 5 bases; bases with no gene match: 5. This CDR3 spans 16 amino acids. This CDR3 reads CASSRVAGGAKNIQYF. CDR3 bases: TGTGCCAGCAGCCGTGTAGCGGGAGGTGCCAAAAACATTCAGTACTTC.

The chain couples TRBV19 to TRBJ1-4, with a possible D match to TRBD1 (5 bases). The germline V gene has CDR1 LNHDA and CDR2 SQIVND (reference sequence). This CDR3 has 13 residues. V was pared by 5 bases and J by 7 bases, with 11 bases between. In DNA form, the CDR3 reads TGTGCCAGTAGTCCTAGGGGCGGTGAAAAACTGTTTTTT. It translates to CASSPRGGEKLFF.

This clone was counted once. CDR3 sequence (DNA): TGCAGTGCTGGGCCTTTTAATACGCAGTATTTT. Its translation: CSAGPFNTQYF. The J gene is TRBJ2-3, the V gene TRBV20-1; D uncertain. This CDR3 has 11 amino acids. Per the germline V gene, CDR1 is DFQATT and CDR2 is SNEGSKA (reference sequence). V was trimmed by 5 bases and J by 7 bases, leaving 10 bases between them.

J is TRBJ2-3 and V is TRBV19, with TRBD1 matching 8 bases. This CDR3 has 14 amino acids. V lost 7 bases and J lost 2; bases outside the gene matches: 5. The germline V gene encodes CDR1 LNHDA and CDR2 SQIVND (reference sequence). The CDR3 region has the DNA TGTGCCAGTACCCCGACAGGGGTCACAGATACGCAGTATTTT. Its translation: CASTPTGVTDTQYF.

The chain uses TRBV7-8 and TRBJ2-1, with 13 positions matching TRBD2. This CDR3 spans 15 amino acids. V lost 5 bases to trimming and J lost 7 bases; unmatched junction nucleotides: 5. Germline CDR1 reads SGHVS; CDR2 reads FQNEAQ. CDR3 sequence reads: CASSRLTSGRNEQFF. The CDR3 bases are TGTGCCAGCAGCCGGCTGACTAGCGGGAGGAATGAGCAGTTCTTC.

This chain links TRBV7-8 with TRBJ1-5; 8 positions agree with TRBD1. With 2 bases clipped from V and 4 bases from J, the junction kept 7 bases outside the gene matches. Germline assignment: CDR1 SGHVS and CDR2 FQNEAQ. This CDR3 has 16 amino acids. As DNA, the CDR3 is TGTGCCAGCAGCTTATCGGTAACAGGGGGAAATCAGCCCCAGCATTTT. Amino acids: CASSLSVTGGNQPQHF.

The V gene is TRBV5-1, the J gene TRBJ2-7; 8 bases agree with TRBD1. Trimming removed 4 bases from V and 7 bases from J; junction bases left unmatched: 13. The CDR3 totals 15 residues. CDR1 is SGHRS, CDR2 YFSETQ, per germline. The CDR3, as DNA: TGCGCCAGCAGCGGAACCGGGACAGGCCTGGATGAGCAGTACTTC. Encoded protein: CASSGTGTGLDEQYF.

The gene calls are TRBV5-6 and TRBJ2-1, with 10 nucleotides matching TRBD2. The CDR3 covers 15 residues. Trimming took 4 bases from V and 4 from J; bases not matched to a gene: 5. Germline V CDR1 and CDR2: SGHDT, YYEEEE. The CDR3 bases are TGTGCCAGCAGCCGCCGGACTAGCGGTTACAATGAGCAGTTCTTC. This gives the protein CASSRRTSGYNEQFF.

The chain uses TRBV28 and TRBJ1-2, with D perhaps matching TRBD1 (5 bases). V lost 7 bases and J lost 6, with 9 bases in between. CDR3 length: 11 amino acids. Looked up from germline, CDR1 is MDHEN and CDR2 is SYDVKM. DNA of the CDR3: TGTGCCAGCACCGGGGGTAATGGCTACACCTTC. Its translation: CASTGGNGYTF.

DNA of the CDR3: TGTGCCAGCAGCGGCGGACAGCCAAATCAGCCCCAGCATTTT. Translated, it gives CASSGGQPNQPQHF. The chain links TRBV7-9 to TRBJ1-5; maybe TRBD1 (6 bases). In germline, CDR1 is SEHNR, CDR2 FQNEAQ (reference sequence). V was trimmed by 5 bases and J by 4 bases, leaving 12 bases between them. This CDR3 spans 14 amino acids.

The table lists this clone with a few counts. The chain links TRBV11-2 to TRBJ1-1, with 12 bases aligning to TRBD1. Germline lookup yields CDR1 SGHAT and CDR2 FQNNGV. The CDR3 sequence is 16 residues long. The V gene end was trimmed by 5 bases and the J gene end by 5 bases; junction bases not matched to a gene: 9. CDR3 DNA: TGTGCCAGCAGCCAAAGGGACAGGGGGCAAGCAACTGAAGCTTTCTTT. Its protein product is CASSQRDRGQATEAFF.

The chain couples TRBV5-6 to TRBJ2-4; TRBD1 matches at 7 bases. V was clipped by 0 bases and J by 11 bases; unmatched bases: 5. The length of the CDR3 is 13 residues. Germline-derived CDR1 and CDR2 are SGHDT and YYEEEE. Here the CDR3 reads CASSLEADRVQYF. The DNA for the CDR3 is TGTGCCAGCAGCTTGGAGGCTGACAGGGTTCAGTACTTC.

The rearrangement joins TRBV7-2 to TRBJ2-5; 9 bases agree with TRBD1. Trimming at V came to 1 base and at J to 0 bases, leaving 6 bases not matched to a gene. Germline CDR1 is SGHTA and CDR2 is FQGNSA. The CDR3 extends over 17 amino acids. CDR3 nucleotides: TGTGCCAGCAGCTTAGACAGGGGGCGAGGGTACCAAGAGACCCAGTACTTC. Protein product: CASSLDRGRGYQETQYF.